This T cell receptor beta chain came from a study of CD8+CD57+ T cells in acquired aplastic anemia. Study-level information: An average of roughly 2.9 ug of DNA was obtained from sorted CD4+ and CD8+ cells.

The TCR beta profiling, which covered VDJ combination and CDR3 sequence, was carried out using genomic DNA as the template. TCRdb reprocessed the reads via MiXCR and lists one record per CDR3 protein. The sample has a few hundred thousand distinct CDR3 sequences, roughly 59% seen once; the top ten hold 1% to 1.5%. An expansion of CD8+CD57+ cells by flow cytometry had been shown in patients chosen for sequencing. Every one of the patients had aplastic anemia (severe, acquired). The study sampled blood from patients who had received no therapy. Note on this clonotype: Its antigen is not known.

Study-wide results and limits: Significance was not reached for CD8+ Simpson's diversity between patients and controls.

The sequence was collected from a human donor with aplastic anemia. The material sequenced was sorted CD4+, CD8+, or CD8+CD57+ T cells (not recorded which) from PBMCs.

CDR3 nucleotides: TGTGCCAGCAGTGCCTTGGGGCGGACAGGAAATCAGCCCCAGCATTTT. Translated, it gives CASSALGRTGNQPQHF. The chain recombines TRBV2 with TRBJ1-5, with 7 bases identical to TRBD1. The J segment lost 4 bases and the V segment lost 4 bases, leaving 10 bases of the junction unmatched. Germline loops: CDR1 SNHLY, CDR2 FYNNEI. This CDR3 spans 16 amino acids.